This TCR beta chain was sequenced in a study of graft-versus-host responses after intestinal transplantation. At the level of the study: Transplant types were multivisceral, liver-intestinal, or isolated intestinal.

Here immunoSEQ multiplex PCR was the method, and the copy in TCRdb shows in-frame clones only, minus some. The table shows some 41,000 clones, with roughly 89% occurring only once. The V gene's germline CDR1 is SEHNR and CDR2 FQNEAQ (reference sequence). V dropped 4 bases and J dropped 4; count of bases not matched to a gene: 9. This CDR3 comprises 16 residues. The chain uses TRBV7-9 and TRBJ2-1, with 8 nucleotides matching TRBD1. The source is a human patient who received an intestinal transplant, so some T cells may come from the graft donor. The sequences come from PBMCs, collected almost 270 days after transplant. CDR3 sequence reads: CASSSSGTGAYNEQFF. Written as DNA, the CDR3 is TGTGCCAGCAGCTCGTCCGGGACAGGCGCTTACAATGAGCAGTTCTTC.